These 4 T cell receptor beta chains originate from one sample sequenced in a study of blood T cell repertoires in COVID-19. Data came from immunoSEQ multiplex PCR; TCRdb stores just in-frame clones and leaves some out. The table records about 160,000 clones, about 80% of them present only once. Sequenced material: peripheral blood. The receptor source for this set is a man between 65 and 85 years old with acute or convalescent COVID-19.

As to this clone: Different DNA sequences within this sample yield the same CDR3. The chain combines TRBV5-1 with TRBJ2-1, with 8 bases matching TRBD1. This CDR3 has 15 residues. The J segment lost 1 base and the V segment lost 4 bases, leaving 4 bases of the junction unmatched. In germline, CDR1 is SGHRS, CDR2 YFSETQ. This CDR3 reads CASSPQGGSYNEQFF. CDR3 nucleotide sequence: TGCGCCAGCAGCCCACAGGGGGGTTCCTACAATGAGCAGTTCTTC.

The V gene is TRBV5-4, the J gene TRBJ2-2; D might be TRBD2 (5 bases). The germline V and J ends were trimmed by 4 bases and 1 base, with 14 bases remaining between them. Germline CDR1 and CDR2: SGHNT and YYREEE (reference sequence). This CDR3 is 16 amino acids long. This CDR3 is CASSPAPLGNTGELFF. The CDR3 nucleotides are TGTGCCAGCAGCCCGGCCCCACTAGGGAACACCGGGGAGCTGTTTTTT.

There are a few counts of this clone. The chain employs TRBV6-2 or TRBV6-3 and TRBJ1-2, with no clear D. CDR3 length: 14 residues. Per germline, CDR1 MNHEY and CDR2 SVGEGT. V lost 0 bases, J lost 4 bases, and 9 bases lay in between. The CDR3 DNA sequence: TGTGCCAGCAGTTACTCGAGTGTAACCTATGGCTACACCTTC. The encoded protein is CASSYSSVTYGYTF.

This clone was counted a few times. The chain employs TRBV5-4 and TRBJ2-3; 9 positions match TRBD2. The CDR3 runs to 16 residues. The junction had 8 bases not matched to a gene; V was cut back by 4 bases and J by 2 bases. Germline V gene sequence: CDR1 SGHNT, CDR2 YYREEE (reference sequence). CDR3 coding DNA: TGTGCCAGCAGCCGCGGGGGGGCCTCCGACACAGATACGCAGTATTTT. It encodes CASSRGGASDTDTQYF.